These 23 T cell receptor beta chains share one sample of origin, sequenced in a study of shared clonotypes between healthy human individuals. TCRdb's copy holds only in-frame clones and misses some; the assay was immunoSEQ multiplex PCR. The profile covers 600,000 to 800,000 clones, with around 70% appearing a single time and approximately 1.7% taken by the ten largest. What was sequenced was memory CD4+ T cells sorted from blood. Subset in this sample: CD45RA-negative fraction. These TCRs come from a woman aged 25 to 45 in good health.

J is TRBJ2-7 and V is TRBV4-1; D assignment may be TRBD1 or TRBD2 (5 bases each). CDR1 and CDR2 (germline): MGHRA, YSYEKL. V was trimmed by 2 bases and J by 6 bases, leaving 11 bases between them. This CDR3 spans 13 amino acids. The CDR3 here is CASSQWGGREQYF. For the CDR3, the DNA is TGCGCCAGCAGCCAATGGGGCGGGCGCGAGCAGTACTTC.

The J gene is TRBJ2-1, the V gene TRBV5-1, with D unresolved. This CDR3 is 11 amino acids long. Trimming removed 2 bases from V and 11 bases from J, with 8 bases in between. The germline gives CDR1 SGHRS, CDR2 YFSETQ. This CDR3 reads CASSLNGKQFF. Written as DNA, the CDR3 is TGCGCCAGCAGCTTAAATGGGAAGCAGTTCTTC. Filled out from reference TRBV5-1 and TRBJ2-1, the complete variable domain reads KAGVTQTPRYLIKTRGQQVTLSCSPISGHRSVSWYQQTPGQGLQFLFEYFSETQRNKGNFPGRFSGRQFSNSRSEMNVSTLELGDSALYLCASSLNGKQFFGPGTRLTVL.

The chain uses TRBV6-1 and TRBJ2-2; no reliable D call. The CDR3 has 15 residues. With 0 bases removed from V and 8 bases from J, the gap between germline ends came to 13 bases. Germline V gene lookup returns CDR1 MNHNS and CDR2 SASEGT. The CDR3 DNA follows: TGTGCCAGCAGTGAAGCGCTCGAAGGTAGTGGGGAGCTGTTTTTT. Protein: CASSEALEGSGELFF.

The chain recombines TRBV28 with TRBJ2-5, with D maybe TRBD1 (6 bases). Germline assignment: CDR1 MDHEN and CDR2 SYDVKM. Between the trimmed V and J ends, which lost 4 bases and 7 bases, there was a span of 13 bases. The CDR3 has 13 residues. This chain's CDR3 is CASSSPTQGTQYF. Written as DNA, the CDR3 is TGTGCCAGCAGTTCCCCCACACAGGGGACCCAGTACTTC.

The V gene is TRBV19, the J gene TRBJ2-2; D might be TRBD1 (6 bases). The germline V and J ends were trimmed by 5 bases and 6 bases, with 13 bases remaining between them. This CDR3 is 14 amino acids long. CDR1 and CDR2 (germline): LNHDA, SQIVND (reference sequence). CDR3 in DNA: TGTGCCAGTAGTCCCGACAGGTTGGCCGGGGAGCTGTTTTTT. It specifies CASSPDRLAGELFF.

In nucleotides, the CDR3 is TGTGCCTGGAACAGGGACTCGGGGGAGCAGTACTTC. Translation gives CAWNRDSGEQYF. The chain has TRBV30 and TRBJ2-7; D tentatively fits TRBD1 or TRBD2 (6 bases each). The germline V gene has CDR1 GTSNPN and CDR2 SVGIG (reference sequence). The V and J ends lost 4 bases and 7 bases respectively, with 14 bases between them. The CDR3 totals 12 residues.

The CDR3 DNA is TGTGCCAGCAGCGCGAGCGGGGTCCCCTACAATGAGCAGTTCTTC. Translated: CASSASGVPYNEQFF. V is TRBV9 and J is TRBJ2-1; 7 positions match TRBD2. Germline V CDR1 and CDR2: SGDLS, YYNGEE. V lost 3 bases, J lost 2 bases, and 5 bases stayed unmatched. CDR3 length: 15 residues.

This chain links TRBV5-1 with TRBJ1-2, with 9 bases matching TRBD1. Unmatched junction bases numbered 4, after V lost 0 bases and J lost 7 bases. The CDR3 spans 14 residues. In germline, CDR1 is SGHRS, CDR2 YFSETQ. The CDR3 spells CASSLGTGVFGYTF. In nucleotides, the CDR3 is TGCGCCAGCAGCTTGGGGACAGGGGTTTTTGGCTACACCTTC.

The CDR3 spells CSVYRDQETQYF. In nucleotides, the CDR3 is TGCAGCGTTTACAGGGATCAAGAGACCCAGTACTTC. This chain joins TRBV29-1 and TRBJ2-5; weak D call: TRBD1 (6 bases). The CDR3 loop spans 12 amino acids. Germline V gene sequence: CDR1 SQVTM, CDR2 ANQGSEA. Between the trimmed V and J ends, which lost 5 bases and 2 bases, there was a span of 9 bases.

V and J are TRBV10-1 and TRBJ2-7, with TRBD2 identical over 9 bases. The CDR3 is made up of 16 amino acids. The V segment lost 0 bases and the J segment 0 bases; nucleotides outside the gene matches: 3. Germline V gene data show CDR1 as WNHNN and CDR2 as SYGVQD (reference sequence). This chain's CDR3 is CASSESVAGVSYEQYF. The CDR3 nucleotides read TGCGCCAGCAGTGAGTCCGTAGCGGGGGTCTCCTACGAGCAGTACTTC.

The rearrangement links TRBV15 to TRBJ2-1; 11 bases map to TRBD1. After removal of 5 bases from V and 0 bases from J, the junction contained 9 bases not matched to a gene. This CDR3 contains 18 residues. Germline CDR1 is LNHNV and CDR2 is YYDKDF (reference sequence). CDR3 loop: CATSLRTGGTSSYNEQFF. The DNA of the CDR3 is TGTGCCACCAGCCTCCGGACAGGGGGCACGAGCTCCTACAATGAGCAGTTCTTC.

This clone was observed a few times. The sample holds other DNA sequences that translate to the same CDR3. V and J are TRBV28 and TRBJ1-2; no definite D call. Per the germline V gene, CDR1 is MDHEN and CDR2 is SYDVKM. Trimming pared 3 bases from V and 4 bases from J, leaving 6 bases between. The CDR3 is 12 residues long. The CDR3 nucleotides are TGTGCCAGCAGTTTCGGCAGCTATGGCTACACCTTC. Its protein is CASSFGSYGYTF.

With regard to this clone: Other DNA sequences in this specimen translate into the identical CDR3. This sequence joins TRBV6-5 and TRBJ2-7; 7 nucleotides agree with TRBD2. J gave up 3 bases and V 0 bases, and 5 bases lay outside the gene matches. CDR1 is MNHEY, CDR2 SVGAGI, per germline. The CDR3 sequence is 15 residues long. This chain's CDR3 is CASSYSISGGYEQYF. DNA for the CDR3: TGTGCCAGCAGTTACTCGATATCGGGAGGCTACGAGCAGTACTTC.

This clone was recorded a few times. The rearrangement joins TRBV5-1 to TRBJ1-2; 7 bases map to TRBD1. This CDR3 spans 21 amino acids. The V and J ends lost 0 bases and 1 base, in that order; junction bases with no gene match: 21. Germline CDR1 reads SGHRS; CDR2 reads YFSETQ. CDR3 nucleotide sequence: TGCGCCAGCAGCTTGGAAGGGACAGTGAGGCGATCGGTGCGACTTAACTATGGCTACACCTTC. This encodes CASSLEGTVRRSVRLNYGYTF.

V is TRBV18 and J is TRBJ2-6; possible D gene TRBD2, 5 bases. Deletions cut 0 bases from V and 4 bases from J, with 13 bases between. The CDR3 has 17 residues. CDR1 is KGHSH, CDR2 LQKENI, per germline. CDR3 bases: TGTGCCAGCTCACCACCCGGGATCCCCGCGGGGGCCAACGTCCTGACTTTC. Translating it yields CASSPPGIPAGANVLTF. Supplemented by reference TRBV18 and TRBJ2-6, the full variable domain reads NAGVMQNPRHLVRRRGQEARLRCSPMKGHSHVYWYRQLPEEGLKFMVYLQKENIIDESGMPKERFSAEFPKEGPSILRIQQVVRGDSAAYFCASSPPGIPAGANVLTFGAGSRLTVL.

This rearrangement joins TRBV28 to TRBJ1-1; 9 bases agree with TRBD1. This CDR3 is 15 amino acids long. Trimming cost V 4 bases and J 4 bases; bases outside gene matches: 7. The germline V gene has CDR1 MDHEN and CDR2 SYDVKM. CDR3 residues: CASSSPQGATTEAFF. The DNA for the CDR3 is TGTGCCAGCAGTTCGCCACAGGGGGCGACCACTGAAGCTTTCTTT. The whole variable domain, remainder taken from reference TRBV28 and TRBJ1-1, is DVKVTQSSRYLVKRTGEKVFLECVQDMDHENMFWYRQDPGLGLRLIYFSYDVKMKEKGDIPEGYSVSREKKERFSLILESASTNQTSMYLCASSSPQGATTEAFFGQGTRLTVV.

The chain uses TRBV2 and TRBJ2-3; 7 bases match TRBD1. The CDR3 spans 15 residues. With 7 bases clipped from V and 4 bases from J, the junction kept 11 bases outside the gene matches. CDR1 and CDR2 from the germline V gene are SNHLY and FYNNEI. In DNA form, the CDR3 reads TGTGCCAGCACAGACCGGGGACAGTGGTCAGATACGCAGTATTTT. Its protein product is CASTDRGQWSDTQYF. Drawing the rest from reference TRBV2 and TRBJ2-3, the complete variable domain is EPEVTQTPSHQVTQMGQEVILRCVPISNHLYFYWYRQILGQKVEFLVSFYNNEISEKSEIFDDQFSVERPDGSNFTLKIRSTKLEDSAMYFCASTDRGQWSDTQYFGPGTRLTVL.

The chain recombines TRBV5-1 with TRBJ2-6; D is undetermined. V was cut by 4 bases and J by 2 bases, with 10 bases left in between. The germline CDR1 and CDR2 sequences are SGHRS and YFSETQ. CDR3 size: 15 residues. The CDR3 nucleotides are TGCGCCAGCAGCGATAACACTGCTGGGGCCAACGTCCTGACTTTC. Its translation: CASSDNTAGANVLTF.

This chain joins TRBV18 and TRBJ1-2; 7 bases are shared with TRBD1. In germline, CDR1 is KGHSH, CDR2 LQKENI. The CDR3 is made up of 16 amino acids. With 1 base clipped from V and 4 bases from J, the junction kept 9 bases outside the gene matches. CDR3 amino acids: CASSPQDRRNSYGYTF. The CDR3 nucleotides read TGTGCCAGCTCACCACAGGACAGGAGAAACTCCTATGGCTACACCTTC.

V usage is TRBV7-7 and J usage is TRBJ2-5; a weak D match, TRBD1 (5 bases). The V gene's germline CDR1 is SSHAT and CDR2 FNYEAQ (reference sequence). The length of the CDR3 is 16 residues. Trimming shortened V by 1 base and J by 3 bases, and 15 bases separated the two germline ends. CDR3 loop: CASSLVGSGKEETQYF. The CDR3 DNA sequence: TGTGCCAGCAGCTTAGTCGGATCAGGGAAGGAAGAGACCCAGTACTTC.

The rearrangement joins TRBV7-8 to TRBJ1-1; 7 nucleotides agree with TRBD1. Germline CDR1 and CDR2: SGHVS and FQNEAQ. The CDR3 runs to 16 residues. Trimming at V came to 5 bases and at J to 2 bases, leaving 11 bases not matched to a gene. The DNA for the CDR3 is TGTGCCAGCAGCCCGACCCCGGGACAGTTTAACACTGAAGCTTTCTTT. It yields the protein CASSPTPGQFNTEAFF.

This chain links TRBV5-6 with TRBJ1-1; tentative D call: TRBD1 (6 bases). The CDR3 is 16 amino acids. Germline V CDR1 and CDR2: SGHDT, YYEEEE. V was cut by 0 bases and J by 3 bases, with 15 bases left in between. The CDR3 DNA follows: TGTGCCAGCAGCTTGGCCGGGGCAGGGGTTGACACTGAAGCTTTCTTT. It yields the protein CASSLAGAGVDTEAFF.

The chain is built from TRBV27 and TRBJ2-1, with 12 positions matching TRBD2. The CDR3 has 15 amino acids. Germline values: CDR1 MNHEY, CDR2 SMNVEV (reference sequence). Trimming removed 6 bases from V and 9 bases from J; junction bases left unmatched: 9. The CDR3 coding sequence is TGTGCCAGCAGCAGACTAGCGGGAGCGGGCGGTGAGCAGTTCTTC. Protein sequence: CASSRLAGAGGEQFF.